The present entry profiles one TCR beta chain with its context. This entry comes from a study of blood T cell repertoires in COVID-19. Study-level background: Italy, Spain and the United States were the sources of the convalescent and acute COVID-19 samples. From T cells, B-cell-depleted T cells, or PBMCs came the material, which was cDNA or gDNA.

V dropped 2 bases and J dropped 0; count of bases not matched to a gene: 6. CDR3 size: 16 residues. Germline V gene lookup returns CDR1 MGHRA and CDR2 YSYEKL. Patients of the Seattle cohort, enrolled during active infection, were followed longitudinally. The protocol was immunoSEQ multiplex PCR, while the TCRdb copy is restricted to in-frame clones and leaves out a portion. In the table there are approximately 290,000 clones, around 92% of which are singletons. The V call is TRBV4-1, the J call TRBJ2-7; 8 bases match TRBD2. The receptor comes from a woman aged 30 to 39 with COVID-19, enrolled during active disease. The sample consisted of peripheral blood. The CDR3 sequence is CASSQFGGGISYEQYF. The DNA of the CDR3 is TGCGCCAGCAGCCAATTCGGGGGGGGGATCTCCTACGAGCAGTACTTC.